This T cell receptor beta chain was captured by sequencing in a study of shared clonotypes between healthy human individuals. This clone came up once. Its antigen is as yet unknown. Each cell subset's genomic DNA was divided evenly among several immunoSEQ plates. The method was immunoSEQ multiplex PCR; TCRdb's version includes in-frame clones alone and lacks a portion of them. The sample consists of roughly 1,000,000 clones, approximately 80% of them appearing once. CD4+ cells yielded CD45RA+ naive and CD45RA-negative memory subsets. V shed 5 bases and J 6 bases; nucleotides not matched to a gene: 8. The CDR3 consists of 14 residues. CDR1 and CDR2 (germline): LNHDA, SQIVND (reference sequence). Study-level results: Sequencing of the sorted subsets was shown by rarefaction to be incomplete despite large depth.

Sequenced material: memory CD4+ T cells from PBMCs. Described subset: CD45RA-negative fraction. The TCR comes from a man in his late teens or twenties in good health. Some clones in this sample may be carry-over from other donors' samples. V is TRBV19 and J is TRBJ2-7; TRBD2 matches at 9 bases. DNA of the CDR3: TGTGCCAGTAGTCGGGCGGGAGGGCCCTTCGAGCAGTACTTC. Translated, it gives CASSRAGGPFEQYF.